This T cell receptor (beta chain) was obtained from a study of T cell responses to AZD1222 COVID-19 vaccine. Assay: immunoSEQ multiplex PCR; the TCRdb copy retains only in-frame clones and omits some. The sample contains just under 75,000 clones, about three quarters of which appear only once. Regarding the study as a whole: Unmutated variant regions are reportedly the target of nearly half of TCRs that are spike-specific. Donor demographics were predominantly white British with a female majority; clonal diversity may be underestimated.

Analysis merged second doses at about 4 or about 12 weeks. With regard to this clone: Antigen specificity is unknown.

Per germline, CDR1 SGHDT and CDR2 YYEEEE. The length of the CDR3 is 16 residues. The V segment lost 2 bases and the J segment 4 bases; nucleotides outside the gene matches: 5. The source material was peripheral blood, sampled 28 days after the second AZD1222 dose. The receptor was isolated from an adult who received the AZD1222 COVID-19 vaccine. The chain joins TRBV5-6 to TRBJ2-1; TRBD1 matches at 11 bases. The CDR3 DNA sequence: TGTGCCAGCAGCTTTTTCGGACAGGGGGCATACAATGAGCAGTTCTTC. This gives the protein CASSFFGQGAYNEQFF. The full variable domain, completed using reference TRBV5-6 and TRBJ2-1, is DAGVTQSPTHLIKTRGQQVTLRCSPKSGHDTVSWYQQALGQGPQFIFQYYEEEERQRGNFPDRFSGHQFPNYSSELNVNALLLGDSALYLCASSFFGQGAYNEQFFGPGTRLTVL.